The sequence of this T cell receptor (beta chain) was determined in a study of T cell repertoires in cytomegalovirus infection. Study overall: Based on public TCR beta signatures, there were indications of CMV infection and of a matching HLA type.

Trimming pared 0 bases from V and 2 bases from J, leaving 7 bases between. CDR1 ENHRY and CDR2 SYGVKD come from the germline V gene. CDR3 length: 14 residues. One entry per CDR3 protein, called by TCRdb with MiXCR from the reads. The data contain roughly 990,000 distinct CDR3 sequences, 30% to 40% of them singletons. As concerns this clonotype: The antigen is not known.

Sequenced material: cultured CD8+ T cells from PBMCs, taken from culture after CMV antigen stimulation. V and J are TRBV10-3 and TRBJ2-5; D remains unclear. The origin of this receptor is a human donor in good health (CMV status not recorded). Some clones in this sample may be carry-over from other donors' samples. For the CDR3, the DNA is TGTGCCATCAGTGAGTCCACAGAGCAAGAGACCCAGTACTTC. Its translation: CAISESTEQETQYF.